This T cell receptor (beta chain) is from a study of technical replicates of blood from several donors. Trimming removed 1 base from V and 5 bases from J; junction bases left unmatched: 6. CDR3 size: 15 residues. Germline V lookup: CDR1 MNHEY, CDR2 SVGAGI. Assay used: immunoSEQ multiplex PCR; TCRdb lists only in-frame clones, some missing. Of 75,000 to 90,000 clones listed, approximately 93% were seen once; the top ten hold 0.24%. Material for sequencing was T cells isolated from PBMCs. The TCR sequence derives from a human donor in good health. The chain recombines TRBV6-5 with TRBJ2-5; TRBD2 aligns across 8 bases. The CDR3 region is CASSYWGTSRETQYF. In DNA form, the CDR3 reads TGTGCCAGCAGTTACTGGGGGACTAGTCGTGAGACCCAGTACTTC.